This T cell receptor beta chain was sequenced during a study of Ad26.COV2.S vaccination and SARS-CoV-2 variants. Trimming pared 5 bases from V and 6 bases from J, leaving 19 bases between. The CDR3 loop spans 16 amino acids. CDR1 and CDR2 (germline): KGHDR, SFDVKD. Noted treatment: roughly 18 received Ad26.COV2.S at low or high dose, single or two shots; several received placebo; per-sample allocation not given. After the first vaccine or placebo injection, samples were drawn on day 63. Measured with immunoSEQ multiplex PCR; TCRdb has only the in-frame clones, and not every one. The table records 380,000 or so clones, about 87% of them present only once.

This chain joins TRBV24-1 and TRBJ2-1; D uncertain. This TCR came from a person aged 18 to 59 who received the Ad26.COV2.S COVID-19 vaccine or a placebo. This material consisted of peripheral blood, taken in a trial of Ad26.COV2.S vaccine versus placebo. The CDR3 coding sequence is TGTGCCACCAGTGTATCGGCGACAATCAGTTTCAATGAGCAGTTCTTC. Residues: CATSVSATISFNEQFF.